The clone carrying this TCR beta chain showed up just a few times. What it recognizes is unknown. The germline gives CDR1 LGHDT, CDR2 YNNKEL (reference sequence). This CDR3 spans 12 amino acids. The ends were cut back, 1 base at V and 12 bases at J, with 13 bases in the middle. From the 5' RACE reads, TCRdb called clonotypes with MiXCR, one entry per CDR3 protein. This sample yields approximately 600,000 distinct CDR3 sequences, of which under 8.5% are seen a single time; 1.6% belongs to the top ten. The sample originates from a study of identical twins. Study results and caveats: Abundant beta clonotypes from cord blood had fewer insertions, unlike memory repertoires, which showed none.

The sample also formed part of further work on yellow fever vaccine responses in identical twins.

The TCR comes from a woman aged 18-35 years in good health. The sample comprised PBMCs. The chain links TRBV3-1 to TRBJ2-7, with unresolved D. The CDR3, as DNA: TGTGCCAGCAGCCAAGGAGAAGGGTCACCGTACGTC. This codes for CASSQGEGSPYV.